The text below deals with one TCR beta chain. Its antigen is as yet unknown. Trimming shortened V by 1 base and J by 1 base, and 11 bases separated the two germline ends. Germline V lookup: CDR1 SGHRS, CDR2 YFSETQ. This CDR3 contains 15 residues. These data come from a study of T-cell reconstitution after alpha-beta-depleted transplantation in children. Whole-study findings and limits: Several hundred expanded graft clones reportedly gave rise to the alpha-beta T cells present about two months after transplant. Recipient T cells and thymic progenitors that survived were the source of the high TCRbeta diversity seen at day 60 in some patients. At the one-year point after transplant, T-cell counts and TCRbeta diversity were found to come mostly from T cells that had been newly produced.

Preparing the TCRbeta library involved the use of unique molecular identifiers. TCRdb passed the PCR reads through MiXCR, listing each CDR3 protein once. The table shows roughly 570,000 distinct CDR3 sequences, with around 27% occurring only once. The chain is built from TRBV5-1 and TRBJ1-1; TRBD1 is a possible D gene (6 bases). Sequencing used PBMCs, obtained before TCRalphabeta/CD19-depleted stem cell transplant. The TCR comes from a boy younger than two with Wiskott-Aldrich syndrome, due to receive a stem cell transplant. CDR3 loop: CASSLKQGSNTEAFF. The CDR3 bases are TGCGCCAGCAGCTTGAAACAGGGATCGAACACTGAAGCTTTCTTT.